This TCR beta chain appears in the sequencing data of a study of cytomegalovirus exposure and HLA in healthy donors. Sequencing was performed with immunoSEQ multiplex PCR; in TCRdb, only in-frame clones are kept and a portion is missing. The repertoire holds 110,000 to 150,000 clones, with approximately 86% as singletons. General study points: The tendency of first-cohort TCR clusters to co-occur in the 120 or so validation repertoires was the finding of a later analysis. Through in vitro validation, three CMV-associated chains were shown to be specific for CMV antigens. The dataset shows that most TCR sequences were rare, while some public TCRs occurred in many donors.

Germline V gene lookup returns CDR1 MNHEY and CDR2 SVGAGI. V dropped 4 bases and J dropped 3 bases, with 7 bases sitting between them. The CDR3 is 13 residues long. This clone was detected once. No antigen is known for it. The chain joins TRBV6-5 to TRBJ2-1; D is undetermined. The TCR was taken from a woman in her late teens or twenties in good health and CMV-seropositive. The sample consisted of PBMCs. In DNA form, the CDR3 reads TGTGCCAGCAGTTCGGAGTACTACAATGAGCAGTTCTTC. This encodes CASSSEYYNEQFF.